The 21 T cell receptor beta chains reported below all come from one sample, sequenced in a study of early T cells in non-severe SARS-CoV-2 infection. From the 5' RACE reads, TCRdb called clonotypes with MiXCR, one entry per CDR3 protein. The sample records 60,000 to 85,000 distinct CDR3 sequences, about 14% being singletons. The sample comprised whole blood. These receptors were obtained from an adult who was a healthcare worker with PCR-confirmed SARS-CoV-2 infection or an uninfected control (not recorded which).

Only a few counts were recorded for this clonotype. This rearrangement joins TRBV29-1 to TRBJ2-5; 10 nucleotides align to TRBD1. V shed 7 bases and J 6 bases; nucleotides not matched to a gene: 5. Germline V gene sequence: CDR1 SQVTM, CDR2 ANQGSEA. The CDR3 runs 12 residues. The DNA for the CDR3 is TGCAGCGGTGGGACAGGGGACCAGACCCAGTACTTC. Protein sequence: CSGGTGDQTQYF.

This clonotype turned up a few times. The chain uses TRBV18 and TRBJ1-1; D is perhaps TRBD1 (6 bases). This CDR3 spans 17 amino acids. V was pared by 8 bases and J by 1 base, with 23 bases between. Per germline, CDR1 KGHSH and CDR2 LQKENI. CDR3 coding DNA: TGTGCCAGCGCCTTGCTAATTTCGGGGGGGGCGAACACTGAAGCTTTCTTT. Amino acid sequence: CASALLISGGANTEAFF.

Many counts were recorded for this clonotype. The chain combines TRBV9 with TRBJ2-5; D may be TRBD1 or TRBD2 (5 bases each). Germline V gene data show CDR1 as SGDLS and CDR2 as YYNGEE. V was shortened by 4 bases and J by 7 bases, with 17 bases between the two germline ends. This CDR3 comprises 14 residues. The CDR3 sequence is CASSITGTGRTQYF. The CDR3 DNA reads as TGTGCCAGCAGCATAACCGGGACCGGCAGGACCCAGTACTTC.

This chain uses TRBV6-1 with TRBJ2-2; 10 bases fit TRBD2. The CDR3 is 15 amino acids. V dropped 8 bases and J dropped 5; count of bases not matched to a gene: 8. Per the germline V gene, CDR1 is MNHNS and CDR2 is SASEGT. CDR3 sequence (DNA): TGTGCCAGCTTTAAAGCGGGAGGGCCGACCGGGGAGCTGTTTTTT. It specifies CASFKAGGPTGELFF.

This clonotype was detected a few times. This sequence joins TRBV29-1 and TRBJ2-2; D uncertain. Germline V CDR1 and CDR2: SQVTM, ANQGSEA. Trimming left V 4 bases short and J 6 bases short, with 12 bases between. The CDR3 runs 13 residues. The chain's CDR3 is CSVGVSSAGELFF. DNA for the CDR3: TGCAGCGTTGGTGTCAGTTCAGCCGGGGAGCTGTTTTTT.

This clonotype was counted only a few times. V is TRBV6-1 and J is TRBJ1-4; TRBD1 agrees at 8 bases. Germline CDR1 is MNHNS and CDR2 is SASEGT. With V trimmed by 0 bases and J by 6 bases, 6 bases remained unmatched. The CDR3 totals 16 residues. The CDR3 here is CASSEADRAGDEKLFF. CDR3 nucleotide sequence: TGTGCCAGCAGTGAAGCGGACAGGGCGGGGGATGAAAAACTGTTTTTT.

The chain recombines TRBV11-3 with TRBJ1-1, with D hard to call. Trimming cost V 5 bases and J 8 bases, with 12 bases left between them. The CDR3 extends over 12 amino acids. Germline V CDR1 and CDR2: SGHNT, YENEEA. CDR3: CASSPTSAEAFF. The DNA of the CDR3 is TGTGCCAGCAGCCCCACCTCGGCGGAAGCTTTCTTT.

V is TRBV20-1 and J is TRBJ2-3; 8 bases agree with TRBD2. J lost 2 bases, V lost 0 bases, and 7 bases had no gene match. Germline-derived CDR1 and CDR2 are DFQATT and SNEGSKA (reference sequence). The CDR3 sequence is 16 residues long. The CDR3 sequence: CSARDLGGGYTDTQYF. The CDR3 DNA sequence: TGCAGTGCTAGAGATCTTGGCGGGGGGTACACAGATACGCAGTATTTT.

The chain links TRBV28 to TRBJ1-5, with a tentative D call TRBD1 (6 bases). The CDR3 sequence is 16 residues long. V lost 2 bases and J 0 bases, leaving 11 bases between the germline ends. The germline V gene encodes CDR1 MDHEN and CDR2 SYDVKM. For the CDR3, the DNA is TGTGCCAGCAGTTTAGCAGGGGCCCTTAGCAATCAGCCCCAGCATTTT. This translates into CASSLAGALSNQPQHF.

This clonotype was picked up many times. Here the CDR3 reads CASSPRQNTEAFF. The CDR3 DNA reads TGTGCCAGCTCACCACGGCAGAACACTGAAGCTTTCTTT. This chain uses TRBV18 with TRBJ1-1; D is unclear. V shed 1 base and J shed 1 base, with 4 bases lying between them. The CDR3 spans 13 residues. Per germline, CDR1 KGHSH and CDR2 LQKENI.

In its sample, this clonotype was seen a few times. J is TRBJ2-3 and V is TRBV28, with unresolved D. Trimming left V 3 bases short and J 4 bases short, with 5 bases between. Germline-derived CDR1 and CDR2 are MDHEN and SYDVKM. This CDR3 has 12 residues. CDR3 protein: CASSLVSDTQYF. Written as DNA, the CDR3 is TGTGCCAGCAGTTTGGTTTCAGATACGCAGTATTTT.

J is TRBJ2-1 and V is TRBV9; TRBD2 aligns across 7 bases. With V trimmed by 2 bases and J by 5 bases, 7 bases remained unmatched. Germline loops: CDR1 SGDLS, CDR2 YYNGEE. The CDR3 runs 15 residues. The CDR3: CASSVFGTTNNEQFF. The CDR3 bases are TGTGCCAGCAGCGTGTTCGGGACTACCAACAATGAGCAGTTCTTC.

This clonotype was observed a handful of times. The chain carries TRBV5-8 and TRBJ2-3; 8 nucleotides align to TRBD2. CDR3 length: 15 amino acids. V lost 2 bases and J lost 8; bases outside the gene matches: 10. The germline gives CDR1 SGHTS, CDR2 YDEGEE. CDR3 in DNA: TGTGCCAGCAGCTTAACAGCGGGAGAGGAGGGTACGCAGTATTTT. Translation: CASSLTAGEEGTQYF.

The rearrangement uses TRBV7-9 and TRBJ2-2; 7 bases agree with TRBD1. The CDR3 spans 15 residues. The germline gives CDR1 SEHNR, CDR2 FQNEAQ (reference sequence). V was clipped by 7 bases and J by 6 bases; unmatched bases: 11. The CDR3 coding sequence is TGTGCCAGCACACTAAAACAGGGGTCGGCCGGGGAGCTGTTTTTT. It encodes CASTLKQGSAGELFF.

In its sample, this clonotype was seen a few times. The chain is built from TRBV9 and TRBJ1-2; 12 bases map to TRBD1. The CDR3 runs to 14 residues. Germline loops: CDR1 SGDLS, CDR2 YYNGEE. The J segment lost 14 bases and the V segment lost 1 base, leaving 9 bases of the junction unmatched. This CDR3 reads CASSVTGTGGAVTF. The CDR3 bases are TGTGCCAGCAGCGTAACCGGGACAGGGGGCGCGGTAACCTTC.

The V and J genes are TRBV29-1 and TRBJ2-3; 12 bases match TRBD1. CDR3 size: 13 residues. From germline, CDR1 is SQVTM and CDR2 ANQGSEA. J was trimmed by 6 bases and V by 6 bases; bases with no gene match: 4. As DNA, the CDR3 is TGCAGCGTCGGGACAGGGGGCGCGGATACGCAGTATTTT. It translates to CSVGTGGADTQYF.

This clonotype showed up just a few times. The CDR3 DNA reads TGTGCCAGCAGCCAATCCGGGAGAAGGCTCCAAGGCTACACCTTC. Translating it yields CASSQSGRRLQGYTF. The V and J genes are TRBV14 and TRBJ1-2, with unresolved D. CDR1 SGHDN and CDR2 FVKESK come from the germline V gene. V dropped 2 bases and J dropped 8 bases, with 18 bases sitting between them. The CDR3 covers 15 residues.

This clonotype was found a few times. The chain joins TRBV4-1 to TRBJ2-5, with D unclear. The CDR3 runs to 14 residues. CDR1 and CDR2 (germline): MGHRA, YSYEKL. V was pared by 0 bases and J by 2 bases, with 7 bases between. The CDR3 is CASSQDLEQETQYF. Written as DNA, the CDR3 is TGCGCCAGCAGCCAAGATCTTGAGCAAGAGACCCAGTACTTC.

This chain connects TRBV7-2 to TRBJ2-1, with a weak D call TRBD2 (5 bases). From germline, CDR1 is SGHTA and CDR2 FQGNSA. V lost 2 bases and J 4 bases, leaving 12 bases between the germline ends. This CDR3 has 15 amino acids. This chain's CDR3 is CASSLSSGTYNEQFF. CDR3 nucleotide sequence: TGTGCCAGCAGCTTATCCAGCGGAACTTACAATGAGCAGTTCTTC.

This clonotype was seen more than once but under ten times. The chain recombines TRBV19 with TRBJ2-1, with D possibly TRBD2 on 6 matching bases. The CDR3 covers 13 residues. Germline loops: CDR1 LNHDA, CDR2 SQIVND (reference sequence). Between the trimmed V and J ends, which lost 5 bases and 6 bases, there was a span of 11 bases. This chain's CDR3 is CASSLGLTNEQFF. In DNA form, the CDR3 reads TGTGCCAGTAGTTTGGGACTCACCAATGAGCAGTTCTTC. Full variable domain (rest looked up from reference TRBV19 and TRBJ2-1): DGGITQSPKYLFRKEGQNVTLSCEQNLNHDAMYWYRQDPGQGLRLIYYSQIVNDFQKGDIAEGYSVSREKKESFPLTVTSAQKNPTAFYLCASSLGLTNEQFFGPGTRLTVL.

This clonotype was observed a few times. CDR3 region: CSLGDTTTDTQYF. Written as DNA, the CDR3 is TGCAGTCTGGGGGACACCACCACAGATACGCAGTATTTT. This chain joins TRBV20-1 and TRBJ2-3; a weak D match, TRBD1 (6 bases). Germline V gene data show CDR1 as DFQATT and CDR2 as SNEGSKA (reference sequence). V was clipped by 8 bases and J by 2 bases, with 14 bases between them. This CDR3 spans 13 amino acids.